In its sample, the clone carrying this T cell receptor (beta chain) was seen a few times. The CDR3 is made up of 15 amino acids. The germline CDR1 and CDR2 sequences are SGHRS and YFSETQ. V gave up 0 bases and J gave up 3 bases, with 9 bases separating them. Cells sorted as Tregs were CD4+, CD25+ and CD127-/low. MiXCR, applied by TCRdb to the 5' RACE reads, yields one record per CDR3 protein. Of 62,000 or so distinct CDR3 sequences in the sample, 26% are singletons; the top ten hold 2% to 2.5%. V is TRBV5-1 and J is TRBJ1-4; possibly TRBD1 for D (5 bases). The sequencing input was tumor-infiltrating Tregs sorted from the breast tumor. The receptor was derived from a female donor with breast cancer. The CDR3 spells CASSLVGTANEKLFF. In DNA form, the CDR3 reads TGCGCCAGCAGCTTGGTTGGGACGGCTAATGAAAAACTGTTTTTT.